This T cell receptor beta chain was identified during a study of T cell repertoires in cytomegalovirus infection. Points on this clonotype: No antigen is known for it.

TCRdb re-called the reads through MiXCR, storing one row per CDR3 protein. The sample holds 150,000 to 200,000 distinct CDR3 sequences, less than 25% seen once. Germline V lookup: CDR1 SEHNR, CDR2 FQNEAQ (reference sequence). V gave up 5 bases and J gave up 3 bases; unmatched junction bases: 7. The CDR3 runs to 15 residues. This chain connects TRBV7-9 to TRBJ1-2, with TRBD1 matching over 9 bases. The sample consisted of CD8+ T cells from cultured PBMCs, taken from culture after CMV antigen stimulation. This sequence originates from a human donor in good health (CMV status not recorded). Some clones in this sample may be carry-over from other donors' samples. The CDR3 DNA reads TGTGCCAGCAGCGGACGACAGGGGGTCGACTATGGCTACACCTTC. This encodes CASSGRQGVDYGYTF.